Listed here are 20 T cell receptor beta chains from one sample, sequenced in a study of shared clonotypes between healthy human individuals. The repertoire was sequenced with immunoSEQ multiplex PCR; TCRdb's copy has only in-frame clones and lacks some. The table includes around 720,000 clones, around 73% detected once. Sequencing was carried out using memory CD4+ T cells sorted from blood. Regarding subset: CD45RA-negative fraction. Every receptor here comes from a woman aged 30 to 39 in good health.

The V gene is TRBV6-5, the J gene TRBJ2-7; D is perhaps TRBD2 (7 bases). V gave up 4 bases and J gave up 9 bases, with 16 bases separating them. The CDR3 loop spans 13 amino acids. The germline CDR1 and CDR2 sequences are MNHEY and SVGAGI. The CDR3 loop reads CASSSPPGGAQYF. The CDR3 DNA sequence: TGTGCCAGCAGTTCGCCCCCGGGGGGCGCGCAGTACTTC.

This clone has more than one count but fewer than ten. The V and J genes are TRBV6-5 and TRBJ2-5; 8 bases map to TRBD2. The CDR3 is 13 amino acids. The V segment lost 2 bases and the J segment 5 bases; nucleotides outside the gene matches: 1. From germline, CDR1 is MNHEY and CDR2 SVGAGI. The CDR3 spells CASSYQREETQYF. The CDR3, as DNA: TGTGCCAGCAGTTACCAGCGGGAGGAGACCCAGTACTTC.

This chain's CDR3 is CASSLEGTGGNTEAFF. The CDR3, as DNA: TGCGCCAGCAGCTTGGAGGGGACAGGGGGGAACACTGAAGCTTTCTTT. J is TRBJ1-1 and V is TRBV5-1, with 11 bases lining up with TRBD1. The CDR3 has 16 amino acids. After removal of 0 bases from V and 1 base from J, the junction contained 2 bases not matched to a gene. The germline V gene has CDR1 SGHRS and CDR2 YFSETQ. Drawing the rest from reference TRBV5-1 and TRBJ1-1, the complete variable domain is KAGVTQTPRYLIKTRGQQVTLSCSPISGHRSVSWYQQTPGQGLQFLFEYFSETQRNKGNFPGRFSGRQFSNSRSEMNVSTLELGDSALYLCASSLEGTGGNTEAFFGQGTRLTVV.

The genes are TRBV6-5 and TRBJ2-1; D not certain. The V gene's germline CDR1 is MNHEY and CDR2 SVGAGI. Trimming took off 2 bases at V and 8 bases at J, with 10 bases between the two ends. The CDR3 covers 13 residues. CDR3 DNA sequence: TGTGCCAGCAGTTACGCACAGTCGCATGAGCAGTTCTTC. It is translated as CASSYAQSHEQFF.

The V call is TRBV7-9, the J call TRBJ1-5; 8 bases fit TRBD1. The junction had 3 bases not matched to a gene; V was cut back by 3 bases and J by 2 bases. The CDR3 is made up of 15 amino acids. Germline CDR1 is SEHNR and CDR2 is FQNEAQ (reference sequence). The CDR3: CASSLTGDRNQPQHF. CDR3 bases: TGTGCCAGCAGCTTGACAGGGGATCGCAATCAGCCCCAGCATTTT.

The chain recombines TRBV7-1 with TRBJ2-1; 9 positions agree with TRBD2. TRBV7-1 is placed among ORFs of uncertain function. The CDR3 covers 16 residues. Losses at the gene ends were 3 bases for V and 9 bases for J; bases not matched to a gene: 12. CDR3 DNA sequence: TGTGCCAGCAGCTCCCCTAGCGGGAACCTCTACGGTGAGCAGTTCTTC. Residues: CASSSPSGNLYGEQFF.

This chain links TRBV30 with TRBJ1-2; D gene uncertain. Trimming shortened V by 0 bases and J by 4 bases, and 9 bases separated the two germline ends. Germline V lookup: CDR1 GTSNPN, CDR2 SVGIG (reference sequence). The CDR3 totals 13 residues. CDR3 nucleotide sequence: TGTGCCTGGAGTGTAGCGGATGGCTATGGCTACACCTTC. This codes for CAWSVADGYGYTF. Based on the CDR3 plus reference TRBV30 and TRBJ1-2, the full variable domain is SQTIHQWPATLVQPVGSPLSLECTVEGTSNPNLYWYRQAAGRGLQLLFYSVGIGQISSEVPQNLSASRPQDRQFILSSKKLLLSDSGFYLCAWSVADGYGYTFGSGTRLTVV.

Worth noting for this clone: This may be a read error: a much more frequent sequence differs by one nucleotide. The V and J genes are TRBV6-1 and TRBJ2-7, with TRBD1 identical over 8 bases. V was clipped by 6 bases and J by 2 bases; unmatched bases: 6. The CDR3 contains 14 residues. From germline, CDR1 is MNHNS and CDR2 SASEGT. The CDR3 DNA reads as TGTGCCAGCAGCACCCGACAGGGGCCCTACGAGCAGTACTTC. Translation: CASSTRQGPYEQYF.

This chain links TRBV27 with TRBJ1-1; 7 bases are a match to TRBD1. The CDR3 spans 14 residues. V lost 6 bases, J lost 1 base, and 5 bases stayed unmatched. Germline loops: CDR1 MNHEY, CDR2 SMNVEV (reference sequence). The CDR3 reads CASRGGVANTEAFF. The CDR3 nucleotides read TGTGCCAGCAGAGGGGGCGTCGCGAACACTGAAGCTTTCTTT.

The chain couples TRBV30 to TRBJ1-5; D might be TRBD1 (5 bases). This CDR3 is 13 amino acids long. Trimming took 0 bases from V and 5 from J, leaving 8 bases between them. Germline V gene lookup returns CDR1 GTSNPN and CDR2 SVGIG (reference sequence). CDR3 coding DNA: TGTGCCTGGAGTGTACAGGCAGATCAGCCCCAGCATTTT. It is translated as CAWSVQADQPQHF. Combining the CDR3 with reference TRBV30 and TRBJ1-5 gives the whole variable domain SQTIHQWPATLVQPVGSPLSLECTVEGTSNPNLYWYRQAAGRGLQLLFYSVGIGQISSEVPQNLSASRPQDRQFILSSKKLLLSDSGFYLCAWSVQADQPQHFGDGTRLSIL.

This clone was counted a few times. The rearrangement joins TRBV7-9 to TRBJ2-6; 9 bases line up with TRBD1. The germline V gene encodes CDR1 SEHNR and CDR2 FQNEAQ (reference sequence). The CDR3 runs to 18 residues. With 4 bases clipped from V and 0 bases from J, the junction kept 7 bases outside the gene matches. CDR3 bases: TGTGCCAGCAGCTCCGGGGACAGGGTCTCCTCTGGGGCCAACGTCCTGACTTTC. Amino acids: CASSSGDRVSSGANVLTF.

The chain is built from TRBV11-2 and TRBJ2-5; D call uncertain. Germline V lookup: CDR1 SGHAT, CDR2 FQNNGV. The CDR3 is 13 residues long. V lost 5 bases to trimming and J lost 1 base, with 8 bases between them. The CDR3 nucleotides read TGTGCCAGCAGCCGACTGGGCCAAGAGACCCAGTACTTC. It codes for CASSRLGQETQYF.

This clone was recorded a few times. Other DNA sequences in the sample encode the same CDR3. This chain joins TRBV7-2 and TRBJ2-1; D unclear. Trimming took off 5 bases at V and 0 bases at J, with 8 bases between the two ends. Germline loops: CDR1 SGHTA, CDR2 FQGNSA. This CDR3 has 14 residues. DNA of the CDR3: TGTGCCAGCAGCCAAGACTCCTCCTACAATGAGCAGTTCTTC. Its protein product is CASSQDSSYNEQFF.

This CDR3 is CASSSTGGHQPQHF. The CDR3 DNA reads as TGTGCCAGCAGTTCAACAGGGGGCCATCAGCCCCAGCATTTT. This chain uses TRBV28 with TRBJ1-5; 9 nucleotides agree with TRBD1. The germline gives CDR1 MDHEN, CDR2 SYDVKM. This CDR3 is 14 amino acids long. The V gene end was trimmed by 4 bases and the J gene end by 5 bases; junction bases not matched to a gene: 3.

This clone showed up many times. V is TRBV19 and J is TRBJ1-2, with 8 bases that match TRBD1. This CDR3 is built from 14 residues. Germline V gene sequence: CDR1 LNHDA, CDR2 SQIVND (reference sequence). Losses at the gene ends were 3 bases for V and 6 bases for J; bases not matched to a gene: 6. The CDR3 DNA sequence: TGTGCCAGTAGTATGGACAGGGTAAGGGATGGCTACACCTTC. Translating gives CASSMDRVRDGYTF.

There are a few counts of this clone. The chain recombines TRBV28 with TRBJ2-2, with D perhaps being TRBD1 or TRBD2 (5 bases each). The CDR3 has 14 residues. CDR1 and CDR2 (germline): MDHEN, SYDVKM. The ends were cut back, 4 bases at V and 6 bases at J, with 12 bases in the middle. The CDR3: CASSSWDPPGELFF. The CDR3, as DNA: TGTGCCAGCAGTTCTTGGGACCCACCCGGGGAGCTGTTTTTT.

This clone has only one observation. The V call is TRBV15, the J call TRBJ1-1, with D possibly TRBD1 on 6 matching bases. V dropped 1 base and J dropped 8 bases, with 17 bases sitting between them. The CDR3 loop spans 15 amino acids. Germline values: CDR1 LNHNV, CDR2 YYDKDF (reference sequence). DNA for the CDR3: TGTGCCACCAGCAGAGGAAATTTCGACAGGTACGAAGCTTTCTTT. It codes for CATSRGNFDRYEAFF.

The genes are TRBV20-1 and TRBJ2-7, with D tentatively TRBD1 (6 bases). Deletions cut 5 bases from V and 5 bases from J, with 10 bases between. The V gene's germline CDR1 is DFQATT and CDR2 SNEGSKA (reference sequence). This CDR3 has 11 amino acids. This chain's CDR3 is CSAERQDEQYF. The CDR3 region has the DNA TGCAGTGCTGAACGACAGGACGAGCAGTACTTC.

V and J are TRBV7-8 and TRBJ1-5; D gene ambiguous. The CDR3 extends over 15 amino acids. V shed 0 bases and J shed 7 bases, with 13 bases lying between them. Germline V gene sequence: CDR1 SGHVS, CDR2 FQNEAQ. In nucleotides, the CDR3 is TGTGCCAGCAGCTTAGCCGGGGTGGCAGGCCAGCCCCAGCATTTT. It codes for CASSLAGVAGQPQHF.

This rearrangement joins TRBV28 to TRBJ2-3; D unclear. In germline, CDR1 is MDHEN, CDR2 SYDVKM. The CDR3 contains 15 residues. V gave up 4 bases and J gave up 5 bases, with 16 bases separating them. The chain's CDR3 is CASSSPGDVKDTQYF. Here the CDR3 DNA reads TGTGCCAGCAGTTCCCCTGGGGATGTGAAAGATACGCAGTATTTT.